These T cell receptor beta chains were read from a single sample in a study. TCRdb reprocessed the RT-PCR reads with MiXCR, giving one entry per CDR3 protein. Of about 680,000 distinct CDR3 sequences in the sample, about 14% were seen once. The sequencing sample was made of memory CD4+ T cells from blood. All receptors derive from a female donor in good health, serving as a healthy control. CDR3s include the opening cysteine and the closing phenylalanine or tryptophan. A D gene is named only where the DNA matches it firmly. Size is stated for part of the rows, as once, few or many counts, or as a class when the clone is expanded.

TRBJ2-3 TRBV5-1 few TRBD2 TGCGCCAGCAGCTTGCCCCTGGAAGCGGGAAAAGATACGCAGTATTTT CASSLPLEAGKDTQYF
TRBJ2-1 TRBV10-3 many . TGTGCCATCAGTGGATCCCGGCAGGGGGAGGGGGAAAAGAATGAGCAGTTCTTC CAISGSRQGEGEKNEQFF
TRBJ1-3 TRBV12-3/TRBV12-4 . . TGTGCCAGCAGTTTACACGGGGGTGGAAACACCATATATTTT CASSLHGGGNTIYF
TRBJ1-2 TRBV12-3/TRBV12-4 many TRBD1 TGTGCCAGCCTCTGGGACAGGGAGGACTACACCTTC CASLWDREDYTF
TRBJ2-1 TRBV3-1 . . TGTGCCAGCAGCCAAGATCTTGCGGGATTACCTTTCAATGAGCAGTTCTTC CASSQDLAGLPFNEQFF
TRBJ2-7 TRBV5-1 few . TGCGCCAGCAGCTTGGACCCCGGCCCCCGGGGGCAGTACTTC CASSLDPGPRGQYF
TRBJ2-1 TRBV20-1 few . TGCAGTGCTAGTCCCTTGGGATACGATTACAATGAGCAGTTCTTC CSASPLGYDYNEQFF
TRBJ2-5 TRBV18 . TRBD2 TGTGCCAGCTCACCCCCCTCCCGGGGGGACGAGACCCAGTACTTC CASSPPSRGDETQYF
TRBJ2-5 TRBV5-1 many . TGCGCCAGCAGCTTGGAAGGCCCGATGGAGACCCAGTACTTC CASSLEGPMETQYF
TRBJ2-1 TRBV15 many TRBD2 TGTGCCACCAGCAGAGATGCCCTCGGGACTAGCGGGATAGGCAATGAGCAGTTCTTC CATSRDALGTSGIGNEQFF
TRBJ1-6 TRBV9 many TRBD1 TGTGCCAGCAGCGTCGGGACAGATAATTCACCCCTCCACTTT CASSVGTDNSPLHF
TRBJ1-1 TRBV6-5 . . TGTGCCAGCAGTTATAACCAGGGGAAGAGCACTGAAGCTTTCTTT CASSYNQGKSTEAFF
TRBJ1-2 TRBV6-5 . . TGTGCCAGCAGGCGACAACAGAACTATGGCTACACCTTC CASRRQQNYGYTF
TRBJ2-1 TRBV7-6 few . TGTGCCAGCAGCGCCTGGACTGGGGCGGACAATGAGCAGTTCTTC CASSAWTGADNEQFF
TRBJ2-7 TRBV6-5 few TRBD2 TGTGCCAGCAGTTACTCGGCTAGCGGAAGCGAGCAGTACTTC CASSYSASGSEQYF
TRBJ2-2 TRBV12-3/TRBV12-4 once . TGTGCCAGCAGTTTGGGAGCGGGTTCCGCGGGGGAGCTGTTTTTT CASSLGAGSAGELFF
TRBJ1-5 TRBV3-1 . . TGTGCCAGCAGCCAAACGCGAGGAAGCAATCAGCCCCAGCATTTT CASSQTRGSNQPQHF
TRBJ1-2 TRBV27 few . TGTGCCAGCAGTTTAAGGGGGGCTTCTTTGATGGACTATGGCTACACCTTC CASSLRGASLMDYGYTF
TRBJ2-2 TRBV20-1 few . TGCAGTGCTAGAGATATCTACCAGAACACCGGGGAGCTGTTTTTT CSARDIYQNTGELFF
TRBJ1-1 TRBV4-1 few . TGCGCCAGCAGCCAAGATCGGTTCGGGAACGGTCTACTAGGTACAGAACAGATGAACACTGAAGCTTTCTTT CASSQDRFGNGLLGTEQMNTEAFF
TRBJ2-6 TRBV10-3 many . TGTGCCATCAGTGACGCCTCTGGGGCCAACGTCCTGACTTTC CAISDASGANVLTF
TRBJ1-3 TRBV12-3/TRBV12-4 many TRBD1 TGTGCTAGCAGCCCAACAGGGGCTGGAAACACCATATATTTT CASSPTGAGNTIYF
TRBJ1-2 TRBV12-3/TRBV12-4 . . TGTGCCAGCAGCCCAGCACATAACTATGGCTACACCTTC CASSPAHNYGYTF